A single sample is the source of the 21 T cell receptor beta chains below, sequenced in a study of T-cell memory formation after mild COVID-19. TCRdb passed the 5' RACE reads through MiXCR, listing each CDR3 protein once. Among about 160,000 distinct CDR3 sequences listed, roughly 28% were seen once. Sequences were obtained from PBMCs or a T cell subset sorted from them (not recorded which). The receptors come from an adult woman who had mild COVID-19 (a few samples of this study predate the infection). Cell type and time point are not known.

V gene TRBV29-1 combines with J gene TRBJ2-2; possibly TRBD1 for D (6 bases). The V gene lost 3 bases and the J gene lost 1 base, with 9 bases spanning the gap. The germline V gene has CDR1 SQVTM and CDR2 ANQGSEA. This CDR3 comprises 14 residues. The CDR3 DNA sequence: TGCAGCGTTGAGAGGACAGAGAACACCGGGGAGCTGTTTTTT. This encodes CSVERTENTGELFF.

V gene TRBV4-1 combines with J gene TRBJ2-2, with D possibly TRBD2 on 5 matching bases. Germline loops: CDR1 MGHRA, CDR2 YSYEKL. The CDR3 is 17 amino acids. Trimming removed 0 bases at V and 2 bases at J, with 13 bases between. DNA of the CDR3: TGCGCCAGCAGCCAAGAAGGAAAATGGACTAACACCGGGGAGCTGTTTTTT. This codes for CASSQEGKWTNTGELFF.

This clonotype was observed a single time. CDR3 nucleotides: TGTGCCAGCACCTTGACAGGGATGAACACTGAAGCTTTCTTT. Amino acid sequence: CASTLTGMNTEAFF. The rearrangement joins TRBV6-1 to TRBJ1-1; 7 bases are a match to TRBD1. The CDR3 contains 14 residues. V dropped 7 bases and J dropped 0; count of bases not matched to a gene: 5. The germline V gene encodes CDR1 MNHNS and CDR2 SASEGT.

The chain uses TRBV7-8 and TRBJ2-3, with 8 bases lining up with TRBD2. V gave up 5 bases and J gave up 6 bases; unmatched junction bases: 7. Germline CDR1 SGHVS, CDR2 FQNEAQ. The CDR3 is 14 residues long. Here the CDR3 reads CASSPGLASDTQYF. In DNA form, the CDR3 reads TGTGCCAGCAGCCCCGGACTAGCCTCGGATACGCAGTATTTT.

This clonotype was seen only a few times. The V call is TRBV7-2, the J call TRBJ2-3; D not certain. The CDR3 has 12 residues. Trimming stripped 5 bases from V and 7 bases from J, with 10 bases between. CDR1 SGHTA and CDR2 FQGNSA come from the germline V gene. In DNA, the CDR3 is TGTGCCAGCAGCCCCGATCGCAATACGCAGTATTTT. It yields the protein CASSPDRNTQYF. The complete variable domain, with remaining parts taken from reference TRBV7-2 and TRBJ2-3, reads GAGVSQSPSNKVTEKGKDVELRCDPISGHTALYWYRQSLGQGLEFLIYFQGNSAPDKSGLPSDRFSAERTGGSVSTLTIQRTQQEDSAVYLCASSPDRNTQYFGPGTRLTVL.

Only a few counts were recorded for this clonotype. V is TRBV15 and J is TRBJ2-3; D gene unclear. The V gene's germline CDR1 is LNHNV and CDR2 YYDKDF (reference sequence). Trimming took off 0 bases at V and 6 bases at J, with 7 bases between the two ends. There are 13 residues in the CDR3. CDR3 nucleotide sequence: TGTGCCACCAGCAGAGATGGGTTGGATACGCAGTATTTT. Amino acid sequence: CATSRDGLDTQYF.

The gene calls are TRBV7-2 and TRBJ2-3; D not certain. The CDR3 sequence is 12 residues long. The V and J ends lost 9 bases and 3 bases respectively, with 10 bases between them. CDR1 and CDR2 from the germline V gene are SGHTA and FQGNSA. CDR3 sequence (DNA): TGTGCCAGTAGGTCGATGACAGATACGCAGTATTTT. This translates into CASRSMTDTQYF.

The chain uses TRBV5-4 and TRBJ2-1, with 9 bases identical to TRBD2. V shed 3 bases, J shed 6 bases, and the junction held 13 bases outside the gene matches. The CDR3 covers 17 residues. Germline lookup yields CDR1 SGHNT and CDR2 YYREEE (reference sequence). The CDR3 nucleotides read TGTGCCAGCAGCTCCAAACAGACTAGCGGCCTGGGCAATGAGCAGTTCTTC. Translating gives CASSSKQTSGLGNEQFF.

Only one count was recorded for this clonotype. The V gene is TRBV5-6, the J gene TRBJ2-5; 14 positions match TRBD2. From germline, CDR1 is SGHDT and CDR2 YYEEEE. The CDR3 runs to 16 residues. V gave up 4 bases and J gave up 5 bases; unmatched junction bases: 7. This CDR3 reads CASSHGTSGSRETQYF. The CDR3 DNA follows: TGTGCCAGCAGCCACGGGACTAGCGGGAGTCGGGAGACCCAGTACTTC.

This rearrangement joins TRBV6-2 or TRBV6-3 to TRBJ1-1, with D perhaps TRBD1 (6 bases). The CDR3 is made up of 14 amino acids. V lost 9 bases and J 1 base, leaving 15 bases between the germline ends. Germline lookup yields CDR1 MNHEY and CDR2 SVGEGT. CDR3 amino acids: CASHQTGQNTEAFF. The CDR3 DNA sequence: TGTGCCAGTCACCAAACGGGACAGAACACTGAAGCTTTCTTT.

This clonotype was detected only a few times. The chain combines TRBV24-1 with TRBJ2-3; D might be TRBD1 or TRBD2, each matching 5 bases. The ends were cut back, 2 bases at V and 5 bases at J, with 10 bases in the middle. The germline CDR1 and CDR2 sequences are KGHDR and SFDVKD. This CDR3 contains 14 residues. Here the CDR3 reads CATSDSGPGDTQYF. CDR3 DNA sequence: TGTGCCACCAGTGATTCGGGGCCCGGAGATACGCAGTATTTT.

This clonotype turned up a few times. This chain links TRBV5-5 with TRBJ2-1; D is ambiguous. Trimming pared 0 bases from V and 2 bases from J, leaving 15 bases between. In germline, CDR1 is SGHKS, CDR2 YYEKEE (reference sequence). The CDR3 consists of 17 residues. The CDR3 here is CASSLAVGQPAYNEQFF. CDR3 sequence (DNA): TGTGCCAGCAGCTTGGCCGTAGGTCAACCAGCCTACAATGAGCAGTTCTTC.

The J gene is TRBJ1-1, the V gene TRBV5-1, with 8 bases identical to TRBD1. The CDR3 consists of 14 residues. Germline CDR1 reads SGHRS; CDR2 reads YFSETQ. V shed 4 bases, J shed 7 bases, and the junction held 9 bases outside the gene matches. The CDR3 region is CASSRDRGSGEAFF. Written as DNA, the CDR3 is TGCGCCAGCAGCCGCGACAGGGGATCAGGTGAAGCTTTCTTT.

In its sample, this clonotype was seen once. The rearrangement uses TRBV5-1 and TRBJ1-4, with D possibly being TRBD1 (5 bases). Trimming pared 2 bases from V and 5 bases from J, leaving 16 bases between. Germline CDR1 is SGHRS and CDR2 is YFSETQ. The CDR3 extends over 16 amino acids. The CDR3 region has the DNA TGCGCCAGCAGCTTTACCGGCGGGGGGTCGAATGAAAAACTGTTTTTT. Protein: CASSFTGGGSNEKLFF.

The V and J genes are TRBV7-6 and TRBJ2-3; TRBD1 aligns across 7 bases. The V segment lost 4 bases and the J segment 1 base; nucleotides outside the gene matches: 5. Germline V gene lookup returns CDR1 SGHVS and CDR2 FNYEAQ. The CDR3 spans 15 residues. DNA for the CDR3: TGTGCCAGCAGCTCTCAGGGGGTCCGCACAGATACGCAGTATTTT. Its translation is CASSSQGVRTDTQYF.

The gene calls are TRBV7-9 and TRBJ2-3; 7 bases align to TRBD2. Germline-derived CDR1 and CDR2 are SEHNR and FQNEAQ (reference sequence). The CDR3 length is 16 residues. V lost 3 bases, J lost 0 bases, and 6 bases stayed unmatched. The CDR3 spells CASSLRAGSSTDTQYF. The CDR3 region has the DNA TGTGCCAGCAGCTTGCGAGCGGGATCCAGCACAGATACGCAGTATTTT.

This chain links TRBV20-1 with TRBJ2-7; 7 nucleotides agree with TRBD2. J was trimmed by 0 bases and V by 3 bases; bases with no gene match: 2. The length of the CDR3 is 13 residues. CDR1 and CDR2 (germline): DFQATT, SNEGSKA (reference sequence). Here the CDR3 reads CSARRESSYEQYF. The CDR3 region has the DNA TGCAGTGCTAGGCGGGAGAGCTCCTACGAGCAGTACTTC.

This chain connects TRBV7-8 to TRBJ1-6, with TRBD1 matching 12 bases. J lost 9 bases, V lost 1 base, and 4 bases had no gene match. The CDR3 spans 16 residues. CDR1 is SGHVS, CDR2 FQNEAQ, per germline. The CDR3 protein is CASSLGDRGLGSPLHF. The CDR3 DNA reads as TGTGCCAGCAGCTTAGGGGACAGGGGGCTGGGTTCACCCCTCCACTTT.

This clonotype occurred many times. The V call is TRBV5-1, the J call TRBJ2-3; D possibly matches TRBD1 or TRBD2 (5 bases each). The V gene's germline CDR1 is SGHRS and CDR2 YFSETQ. This CDR3 has 15 amino acids. V was cut by 0 bases and J by 0 bases, with 8 bases left in between. The CDR3 DNA is TGCGCCAGCAGCTTGGCGGGACCTAGCACAGATACGCAGTATTTT. Amino acid sequence: CASSLAGPSTDTQYF.

The chain combines TRBV12-3 or TRBV12-4 with TRBJ1-1; TRBD1 might be the D (5 bases). Trimming took 4 bases from V and 8 from J, leaving 14 bases between them. This CDR3 has 13 residues. The DNA of the CDR3 is TGTGCCAGCAGTTCCCTCGGGGCAGCAGAAGCTTTCTTT. Encoded protein: CASSSLGAAEAFF.

The chain uses TRBV7-9 and TRBJ2-7; D remains unclear. The CDR3 sequence is 12 residues long. Germline-derived CDR1 and CDR2 are SEHNR and FQNEAQ (reference sequence). V was trimmed by 1 base and J by 4 bases, leaving 5 bases between them. This CDR3 is CASSLVRYEQYF. The CDR3 nucleotides read TGTGCCAGCAGCTTAGTTAGGTACGAGCAGTACTTC. The variable domain in full, with the rest retrieved from reference TRBV7-9 and TRBJ2-7, is DTGVSQNPRHKITKRGQNVTFRCDPISEHNRLYWYRQTLGQGPEFLTYFQNEAQLEKSRLLSDRFSAERPKGSFSTLEIQRTEQGDSAMYLCASSLVRYEQYFGPGTRLTVT.